The 27 T cell receptor beta chains listed next were all sequenced from one sample in a study of T-cell reconstitution after alpha-beta-depleted transplantation in children. The TCRbeta library was prepared with unique molecular identifiers. MiXCR, run by TCRdb on the PCR reads, gives a single entry per CDR3 protein. The sample has approximately 200,000 distinct CDR3 sequences, 13% to 15% seen once. The sample consisted of PBMCs from the stem cell graft donor, taken from the stem cell graft. Every receptor here comes from a human donor who donated a stem cell graft to a child with acute lymphoblastic leukemia.

This clonotype was seen only a few times. The chain has TRBV20-1 and TRBJ2-1; 9 bases align to TRBD2. This CDR3 has 16 amino acids. Germline V gene lookup returns CDR1 DFQATT and CDR2 SNEGSKA (reference sequence). V lost 3 bases to trimming and J lost 8 bases; unmatched junction nucleotides: 14. The CDR3 here is CSARRDGTSPFYEQFF. The CDR3 bases are TGCAGTGCTAGGCGTGACGGGACTAGCCCCTTTTATGAGCAGTTCTTC.

This clonotype occurred many times. This rearrangement joins TRBV27 to TRBJ1-6, with D tentatively TRBD1 (6 bases). Looked up from germline, CDR1 is MNHEY and CDR2 is SMNVEV (reference sequence). V lost 4 bases and J 7 bases, leaving 17 bases between the germline ends. This CDR3 contains 16 residues. The CDR3 loop is CASSYNREPSNSPLHF. CDR3 sequence (DNA): TGTGCCAGCAGTTACAACAGGGAGCCATCAAATTCACCCCTCCACTTT.

The V call is TRBV7-8, the J call TRBJ1-2; D is unresolved. The V gene's germline CDR1 is SGHVS and CDR2 FQNEAQ. V dropped 5 bases and J dropped 0 bases, with 10 bases sitting between them. This CDR3 is built from 14 residues. The CDR3, as DNA: TGTGCCAGCAGCCCGGGCAGAGCTAACTATGGCTACACCTTC. The encoded protein is CASSPGRANYGYTF.

Points on this clonotype: A much bigger clone sits one base away, suggesting this may be a read error. This rearrangement joins TRBV3-1 to TRBJ2-1; D unclear. This CDR3 has 13 residues. CDR1 and CDR2 from the germline V gene are LGHDT and YNNKEL (reference sequence). Trimming took off 1 base at V and 2 bases at J, with 3 bases between the two ends. The CDR3: CASSQVPYNEQFF. DNA of the CDR3: TGTGCCAGCAGCCAAGTTCCCTACAATGAGCAGTTCTTC.

The chain links TRBV7-2 to TRBJ2-5, with D perhaps TRBD1 or TRBD2 (6 bases each). The CDR3 spans 13 residues. V lost 3 bases, J lost 4 bases, and 9 bases lay in between. Germline CDR1 SGHTA, CDR2 FQGNSA. The CDR3 coding sequence is TGTGCCAGCAGCTTCTCGGGGGCAGAGACCCAGTACTTC. Residues: CASSFSGAETQYF.

The chain employs TRBV2 and TRBJ2-7; the D gene is possibly TRBD1 (6 bases). The V end was cut by 3 bases, the J end by 4 bases, with 16 bases between. Germline assignment: CDR1 SNHLY and CDR2 FYNNEI. The CDR3 covers 15 residues. The CDR3 region is CASSDKVQGVYEQYF. The CDR3 region has the DNA TGTGCCAGCAGTGATAAGGTACAGGGAGTATACGAGCAGTACTTC.

This clonotype has ten or more counts. One end of the junction does not line up with germline, which may come from a read error. CDR3 in amino acids: CASQVDRPGGF. CDR3 bases: TGTGCCAGCCAAGTAGACCGGCCGGGGGGCTTC. The genes are TRBV2 and TRBJ2-5, with 7 bases matching TRBD2. Germline CDR1 reads SNHLY; CDR2 reads FYNNEI. The CDR3 has 11 amino acids.

This clonotype was detected ten times or more. The CDR3 DNA follows: TGTGCCAGCAGCTTAGACCACGAGCATTTT. Its translation is CASSLDHEHF. The V gene is TRBV13, the J gene TRBJ1-5; no clear D. CDR1 PRHDT and CDR2 FYEKMQ come from the germline V gene (reference sequence). There are 10 residues in the CDR3. The V end lost 1 base, the J end lost 14 bases, and 6 bases lay between the germline ends.

This clonotype was found many times. V usage is TRBV7-8 and J usage is TRBJ1-2, with D unclear. V was clipped by 5 bases and J by 4 bases, with 14 bases between them. CDR3 size: 14 residues. CDR1 and CDR2 (germline): SGHVS, FQNEAQ. The CDR3 DNA reads as TGTGCCAGCAGCCCTTCCGGCGGGAGCTATGGCTACACCTTC. It translates to CASSPSGGSYGYTF.

In its sample, this clonotype was seen a few times. The CDR3 DNA is TGTGCCAGCAGTGGTCGTCCGTCCCAGCCCCAGCATTTT. The encoded protein is CASSGRPSQPQHF. The V gene is TRBV12-3 or TRBV12-4, the J gene TRBJ1-5; unclear D gene. This CDR3 spans 13 amino acids. The germline V and J ends were trimmed by 5 bases and 7 bases, with 12 bases remaining between them.

The chain couples TRBV7-9 to TRBJ1-4; 7 bases align to TRBD1. The J segment lost 8 bases and the V segment lost 5 bases, leaving 17 bases of the junction unmatched. The V gene's germline CDR1 is SEHNR and CDR2 FQNEAQ (reference sequence). This CDR3 spans 17 amino acids. CDR3 protein: CASSTTKEKSTGEKLFF. For the CDR3, the DNA is TGTGCCAGCAGCACCACGAAAGAAAAGTCGACAGGGGAAAAACTGTTTTTT.

In its sample, this clonotype was seen many times. V usage is TRBV6-5 and J usage is TRBJ2-2; tentative D call: TRBD2 (6 bases). Per the germline V gene, CDR1 is MNHEY and CDR2 is SVGAGI. The length of the CDR3 is 12 residues. V was pared by 8 bases and J by 5 bases, with 9 bases between. Here the CDR3 reads CASRDWTGELFF. For the CDR3, the DNA is TGTGCCAGCCGGGACTGGACCGGGGAGCTGTTTTTT.

This clonotype was seen only a few times. V usage is TRBV3-1 and J usage is TRBJ1-1; the match to TRBD1 covers 8 bases. Germline V lookup: CDR1 LGHDT, CDR2 YNNKEL (reference sequence). Trimming took 2 bases from V and 0 from J; bases not matched to a gene: 8. The CDR3 runs 17 residues. The CDR3 here is CASSQLSGGGVNTEAFF. The CDR3 DNA reads as TGTGCCAGCAGCCAACTCTCAGGGGGCGGAGTGAACACTGAAGCTTTCTTT.

This clonotype came up many times. The V call is TRBV5-1, the J call TRBJ1-1; D ambiguous. The CDR3 covers 15 residues. Germline CDR1 reads SGHRS; CDR2 reads YFSETQ. V gave up 4 bases and J gave up 1 base, with 14 bases separating them. As DNA, the CDR3 is TGCGCCAGCAGCCCTGAGGTTCAAGGGAACACTGAAGCTTTCTTT. This translates into CASSPEVQGNTEAFF.

This clonotype was seen at least ten times. One junction end disagrees with the germline gene, perhaps due to a read error. This rearrangement joins TRBV5-1 to TRBJ2-1; 7 bases agree with TRBD2. The CDR3 is made up of 13 amino acids. Germline CDR1 is SGHRS and CDR2 is YFSETQ. CDR3 protein: CASSLDTGEGLVF. The DNA of the CDR3 is TGCGCCAGCAGCTTGGATACGGGGGAGGGCCTGGTCTTC.

In its sample, this clonotype was seen many times. V usage is TRBV12-3 or TRBV12-4 and J usage is TRBJ1-1; D uncertain. There are 12 residues in the CDR3. V was cut by 1 base and J by 11 bases, with 11 bases left in between. CDR3 amino acids: CASSLGGVLAFF. DNA of the CDR3: TGTGCCAGCAGTTTAGGTGGGGTTCTGGCTTTCTTT.

This clonotype was counted at least ten times. The chain links TRBV12-3 or TRBV12-4 to TRBJ2-1; 8 positions agree with TRBD2. The CDR3 covers 15 residues. The ends lost 2 bases at V and 2 bases at J; junction bases unmatched: 2. CDR3 protein: CASSLIAGTYNEQFF. CDR3 bases: TGTGCCAGCAGTTTAATAGCGGGAACCTACAATGAGCAGTTCTTC.

This clonotype has ten or more counts. CDR3 nucleotide sequence: TGTGCCAGCAGTAATCCGGACACTCTGAACACTGAAGCTTTCTTT. Amino acid sequence: CASSNPDTLNTEAFF. The chain couples TRBV12-3 or TRBV12-4 to TRBJ1-1, with D possibly matching TRBD1 (5 bases). Trimming stripped 5 bases from V and 0 bases from J, with 13 bases between. The CDR3 sequence is 15 residues long.

This clonotype was seen ten or more times. This chain links TRBV12-3 or TRBV12-4 with TRBJ2-2; D uncertain. Trimming took 3 bases from V and 6 from J, leaving 8 bases between them. CDR3 length: 13 residues. The CDR3: CASSFDRSGELFF. CDR3 DNA: TGTGCCAGCAGTTTTGATCGCTCCGGGGAGCTGTTTTTT.

The CDR3, as DNA: TGTGCCAGCAGCTTGGCGGTCCCCGAAAAACTGTTTTTT. It encodes CASSLAVPEKLFF. This sequence joins TRBV5-5 and TRBJ1-4; D is undetermined. The CDR3 sequence is 13 residues long. V was clipped by 0 bases and J by 8 bases, with 8 bases between them. Germline lookup yields CDR1 SGHKS and CDR2 YYEKEE (reference sequence).

Of note for this clonotype: A much more abundant neighbour one base away suggests this may be a read error. This chain uses TRBV5-1 with TRBJ2-7; D is undetermined. V lost 4 bases and J 3 bases, leaving 17 bases between the germline ends. The germline V gene encodes CDR1 SGHRS and CDR2 YFSETQ. This CDR3 is 15 amino acids long. Written as DNA, the CDR3 is TGCGCCAGCAGCCTGGGGTCTATGGGAAACTACGAGCAGTACTTC. It specifies CASSLGSMGNYEQYF. The full variable domain, with the rest looked up from reference TRBV5-1 and TRBJ2-7, is KAGVTQTPRYLIKTRGQQVTLSCSPISGHRSVSWYQQTPGQGLQFLFEYFSETQRNKGNFPGRFSGRQFSNSRSEMNVSTLELGDSALYLCASSLGSMGNYEQYFGPGTRLTVT.

This clonotype was detected only a few times. V and J are TRBV4-1 and TRBJ2-7, with a possible D match to TRBD1 (6 bases). From germline, CDR1 is MGHRA and CDR2 YSYEKL. The CDR3 loop spans 13 amino acids. The V and J ends lost 5 bases and 0 bases respectively, with 8 bases between them. The CDR3 sequence is CASSGGTSYEQYF. The CDR3 coding sequence is TGCGCCAGCAGCGGGGGCACCTCCTACGAGCAGTACTTC.

This clonotype was seen ten or more times. In DNA, the CDR3 is TGCAGTGCTAACTGGGACAGGGGGGGCACTGAAGCTTTCTTT. This codes for CSANWDRGGTEAFF. V usage is TRBV20-1 and J usage is TRBJ1-1; 11 bases agree with TRBD1. The CDR3 is made up of 14 amino acids. J was trimmed by 4 bases and V by 4 bases; bases with no gene match: 5. CDR1 is DFQATT and CDR2 is SNEGSKA in the germline V gene (reference sequence).

This clonotype was counted at least ten times. V usage is TRBV29-1 and J usage is TRBJ2-7; TRBD2 aligns across 14 bases. V dropped 7 bases and J dropped 4; count of bases not matched to a gene: 6. There are 14 residues in the CDR3. Germline loops: CDR1 SQVTM, CDR2 ANQGSEA. The chain's CDR3 is CSARLAGGEYEQYF. The CDR3 DNA is TGCAGCGCTAGACTAGCGGGAGGGGAGTACGAGCAGTACTTC.

This clonotype was seen at least ten times. The rearrangement joins TRBV5-1 to TRBJ2-1; D may be TRBD2 (5 bases). The germline gives CDR1 SGHRS, CDR2 YFSETQ. This CDR3 region has 14 residues. Trimming shortened V by 6 bases and J by 1 base, and 11 bases separated the two germline ends. CDR3 in DNA: TGCGCCAGCACCTCGGGAAGGTCCTACAATGAGCAGTTCTTC. Its translation: CASTSGRSYNEQFF.

This clonotype was recorded many times. J is TRBJ2-7 and V is TRBV20-1; the D call may be TRBD1 or TRBD2 (5 bases each). This CDR3 is 15 amino acids long. V dropped 5 bases and J dropped 8 bases, with 25 bases sitting between them. Germline CDR1 is DFQATT and CDR2 is SNEGSKA (reference sequence). CDR3: CSAPRRSPGPVKQYF. Here the CDR3 DNA reads TGCAGTGCTCCCCGAAGGTCCCCGGGGCCTGTGAAGCAGTACTTC.

This clonotype was seen repeatedly, ten times or more. CDR3 protein: CASSLYSRSSYNSPLHF. CDR3 nucleotide sequence: TGTGCCAGCAGTTTATATTCCAGGAGCTCCTATAATTCACCCCTCCACTTT. This chain joins TRBV28 and TRBJ1-6; no reliable D call. Trimming stripped 1 base from V and 0 bases from J, with 10 bases between. CDR3 length: 17 amino acids. Germline lookup yields CDR1 MDHEN and CDR2 SYDVKM. Combining the CDR3 with reference TRBV28 and TRBJ1-6 gives the whole variable domain DVKVTQSSRYLVKRTGEKVFLECVQDMDHENMFWYRQDPGLGLRLIYFSYDVKMKEKGDIPEGYSVSREKKERFSLILESASTNQTSMYLCASSLYSRSSYNSPLHFGNGTRLTVT.